The present T cell receptor beta chain was sequenced within a study of CD8+ T cells in alopecia areata. Study-level background: Treated patients swallowed 5 to 10 mg of oral tofacitinib twice daily. Broader study findings: Clonality in the scalp and expanded CD8+ clones ranked among the top 100 were significantly decreased by tofacitinib. Mouse data revealed clearer TCR sharing than patient data did, a gap possibly tied to HLA.

The sample's treatment: oral pan-JAK inhibitor, 5-10 mg twice daily. Following extraction, RNA underwent reverse transcription to cDNA, which served as the sequencing template. The protocol was immunoSEQ multiplex PCR, while the TCRdb copy is restricted to in-frame clones and leaves out a portion. The sample has hundreds of thousands of clones; nearly 60% are singletons. Trimming pared 4 bases from V and 0 bases from J, leaving 10 bases between. CDR3 length: 14 residues. Looked up from germline, CDR1 is SQVTM and CDR2 is ANQGSEA. This clone was seen a few times. What it binds is unknown. The chain is built from TRBV29-1 and TRBJ2-4, with D unresolved. The sequence was collected from a human donor with alopecia areata. The material was CD4+ T cells sorted from blood, obtained at week 24, from a patient treated with tofacitinib. As DNA, the CDR3 is TGCAGCGTTGTCGGGCGATTAGCCAAAAACATTCAGTACTTC. It translates to CSVVGRLAKNIQYF.